Described below is a single TCR beta chain sequence and its context. Using a J-beta primer mix together with a sample-barcoded 5' primer, a second PCR was run for roughly 7 to 12 cycles. All samples gave at least 2.5 million CDR3-containing paired-end reads. Each CDR3 protein is one row after TCRdb ran MiXCR on the 5' RACE reads. The data hold about 400,000 distinct CDR3 sequences, with 52% observed a single time. This CDR3 is built from 14 residues. The germline gives CDR1 MDHEN, CDR2 SYDVKM. V lost 2 bases and J lost 8, with 15 bases in between. Extracted total RNA amounted to at least 6 micrograms for each sample. The entry originates in a study of blood T cells in healthy people across ages.

This clonotype was obtained from a man between 60 and 75 years old in good health. Material for sequencing was blood. The chain uses TRBV28 and TRBJ1-2; no reliable D call. The CDR3 nucleotides are TGTGCCAGCAGTTTAGGCTCGGGTCAATACGGCTACACCTTC. Protein product: CASSLGSGQYGYTF.